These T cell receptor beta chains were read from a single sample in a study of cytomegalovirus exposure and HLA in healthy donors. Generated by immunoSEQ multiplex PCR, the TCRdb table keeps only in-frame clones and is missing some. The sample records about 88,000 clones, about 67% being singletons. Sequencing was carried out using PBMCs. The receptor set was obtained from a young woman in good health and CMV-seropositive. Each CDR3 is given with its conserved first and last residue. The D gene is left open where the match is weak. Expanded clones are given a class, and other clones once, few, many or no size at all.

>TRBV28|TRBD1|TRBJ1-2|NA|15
TGTGCCAGCAGGCCCCGGGACAGGGATACCTATGGCTACACCTTC
CASRPRDRDTYGYTF
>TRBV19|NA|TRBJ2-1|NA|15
TGTGCCAGTAGTACCCACCAGGGGATCGACAATGAGCAGTTCTTC
CASSTHQGIDNEQFF
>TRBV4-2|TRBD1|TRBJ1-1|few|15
TGTGCCAGCAGCCAAGCAGACGACAGGGTCACTGAAGCTTTCTTT
CASSQADDRVTEAFF
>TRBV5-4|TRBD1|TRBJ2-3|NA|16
TGTGCCAGCAGCTTGGGACAGGGAAGGGGCACAGATACGCAGTATTTT
CASSLGQGRGTDTQYF
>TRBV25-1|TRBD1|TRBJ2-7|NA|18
TGTGCCAGCAGTGAAGATAGAGATGTCCGGGACAGGGCCTACGAGCAGTACTTC
CASSEDRDVRDRAYEQYF
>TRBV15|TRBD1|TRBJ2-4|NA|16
TGTGCCACCAGCAGCTACCGGGACAGGGGTTCAAACATTCAGTACTTC
CATSSYRDRGSNIQYF
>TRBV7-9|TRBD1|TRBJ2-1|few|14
TGTGCCAGCAGCCGGGACAGGGTGGGCAATGAGCAGTTCTTC
CASSRDRVGNEQFF
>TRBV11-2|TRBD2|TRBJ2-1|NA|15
TGTGCCAGCAGCTTAAAGCGGGGGGGCTCTAATGAGCAGTTCTTC
CASSLKRGGSNEQFF
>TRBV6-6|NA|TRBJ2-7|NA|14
TGTGCCAGCAGTTTCACAGGCTTTACCTACGAGCAGTACTTC
CASSFTGFTYEQYF
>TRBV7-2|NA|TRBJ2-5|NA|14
TGTGCCAGCAGCCCGGGACTGCGAGAAGAGACCCAGTACTTC
CASSPGLREETQYF
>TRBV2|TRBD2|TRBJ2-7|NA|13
TGTGCCAGCGGGAGGGAGGGGACCTACGAGCAGTACTTC
CASGREGTYEQYF
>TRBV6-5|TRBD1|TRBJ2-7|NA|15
TGTGCCAGCAGTTGGGGACAGGGGAGCTCCTACGAGCAGTACTTC
CASSWGQGSSYEQYF
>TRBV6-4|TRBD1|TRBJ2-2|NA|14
TGTGCCAGCAGTGACTCAACAGGGGCCGGGGAGCTGTTTTTT
CASSDSTGAGELFF
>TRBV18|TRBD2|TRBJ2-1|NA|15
TGTGCCAGCTCACCCCCGAGTGGCGGGGGGAATGAGCAGTTCTTC
CASSPPSGGGNEQFF
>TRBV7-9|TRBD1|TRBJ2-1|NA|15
TGTGCCAGCAGCTTAAGGGGACAGGGTGGTAATGAGCAGTTCTTC
CASSLRGQGGNEQFF
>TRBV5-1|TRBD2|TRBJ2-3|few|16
TGCGCCAGCAGCTTGGGGGGACTAGCGGTCACAGATACGCAGTATTTT
CASSLGGLAVTDTQYF
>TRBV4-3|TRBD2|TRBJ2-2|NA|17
TGCGCCAGCAGCCCCCGATGGGGGACTAGCAACACCGGGGAGCTGTTTTTT
CASSPRWGTSNTGELFF
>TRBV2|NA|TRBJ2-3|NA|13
TGTGCCAGCAGCCCCGGGACTCGAGAGACGCAGTATTTT
CASSPGTRETQYF
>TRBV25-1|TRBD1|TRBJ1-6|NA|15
TGTGCCAGCAGTGACCCCGGGACAGGGGTTTCACCCCTCCACTTT
CASSDPGTGVSPLHF
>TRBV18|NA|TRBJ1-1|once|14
TGTGCCAGCTCACCGGGGGCGGGCATCACTGAAGCTTTCTTT
CASSPGAGITEAFF
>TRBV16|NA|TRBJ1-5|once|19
TGTGCCAGCAGCCCAATGGGCGGGGGTACGGGGGTAAATAATCAGCCCCAGCATTTT
CASSPMGGGTGVNNQPQHF
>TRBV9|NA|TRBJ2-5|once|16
TGTGCCAGCAGCTCTGGGACTTATCTAAGCCAAGAGACCCAGTACTTC
CASSSGTYLSQETQYF
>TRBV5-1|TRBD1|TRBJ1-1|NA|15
TGCGCCAGCAGCTCAGGGGGGAGGCAAAACACTGAAGCTTTCTTT
CASSSGGRQNTEAFF
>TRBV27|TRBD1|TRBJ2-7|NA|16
TGTGCCAGCAGCCCCATGATGGGACAGGGACACTACGAGCAGTACTTC
CASSPMMGQGHYEQYF
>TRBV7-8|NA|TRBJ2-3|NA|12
TGTGCCAGCAGCTTTAGTACCGATACGCAGTATTTT
CASSFSTDTQYF
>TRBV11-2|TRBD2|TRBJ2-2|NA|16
TGTGCCAGCAGCTTAGTTGGGGGGGGGAACACCGGGGAGCTGTTTTTT
CASSLVGGGNTGELFF
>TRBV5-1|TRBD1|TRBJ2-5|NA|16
TGCGCCAGCAGCTCATCCGCCGGGACAGGGGCAGAGACCCAGTACTTC
CASSSSAGTGAETQYF
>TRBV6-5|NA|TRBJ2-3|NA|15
TGTGCCAGCAGAGCCGACAGAGGCAGCACAGATACGCAGTATTTT
CASRADRGSTDTQYF
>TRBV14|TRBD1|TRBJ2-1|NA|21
TGTGCCAGCAGCCTCCGAAGCCTGGCGGGCCTAGGGGACAGGTCCTACAATGAGCAGTTCTTC
CASSLRSLAGLGDRSYNEQFF
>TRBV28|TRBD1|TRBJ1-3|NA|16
TGTGCCAGCAGCTCCTCCTGGACAGGGGCTGGAAACACCATATATTTT
CASSSSWTGAGNTIYF
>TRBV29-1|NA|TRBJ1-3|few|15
TGCAGCGTTGAAAGGCGCGGTTCCTCTGGAAACACCATATATTTT
CSVERRGSSGNTIYF
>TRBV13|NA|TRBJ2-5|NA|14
TGTGCCAGCAGCCGCTGGCAGGGTCGGGAGACCCAGTACTTC
CASSRWQGRETQYF
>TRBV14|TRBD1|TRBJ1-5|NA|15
TGTGCCAGCAGCCAAGTGCGAGGGGGCGGCCAGCCCCAGCATTTT
CASSQVRGGGQPQHF
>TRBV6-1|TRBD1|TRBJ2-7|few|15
TGTGCCAGCAGCTTGGCGACAGGGGGCTCCTACGAGCAGTACTTC
CASSLATGGSYEQYF
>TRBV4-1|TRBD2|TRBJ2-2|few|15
TGCGCCAGCAGCGCGATGGGGGGGATCACCGGGGAGCTGTTTTTT
CASSAMGGITGELFF
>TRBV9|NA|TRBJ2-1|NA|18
TGTGCCAGCAGCCGTGAAGCGGGCACGCCGAGCTCCTACAATGAGCAGTTCTTC
CASSREAGTPSSYNEQFF
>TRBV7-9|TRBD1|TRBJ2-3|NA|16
TGTGCCAGCAGCTCCCAGGATGAGGGGGCCAGGGATACGCAGTATTTT
CASSSQDEGARDTQYF
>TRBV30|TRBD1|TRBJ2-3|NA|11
TGTGCCTTTAGGGGGCTAGGTACGCAGTATTTT
CAFRGLGTQYF
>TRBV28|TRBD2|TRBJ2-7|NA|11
TGTGCCAGCGGGGACTACTACGAGCAGTACTTC
CASGDYYEQYF
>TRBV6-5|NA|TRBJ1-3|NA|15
TGTGCCAGCGCTAAGCTGGGGGCCTCTGGAAACACCATATATTTT
CASAKLGASGNTIYF
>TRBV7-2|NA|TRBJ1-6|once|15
TGTGCCAGCAGCCCAGAGGGTCGAAGTAATTCACCCCTCCACTTT
CASSPEGRSNSPLHF
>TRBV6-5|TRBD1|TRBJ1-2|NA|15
TGTGCCAGCAGTTACTCCGGACAGGGGAACTATGGCTACACCTTC
CASSYSGQGNYGYTF
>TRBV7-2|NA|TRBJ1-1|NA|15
TGTGCCAGCAGCTTAACTGGTTCGGTGAACACTGAAGCTTTCTTT
CASSLTGSVNTEAFF
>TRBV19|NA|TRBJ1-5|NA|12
TGTGCCAGTAGTATCGGAGACCAGCCCCAGCATTTT
CASSIGDQPQHF
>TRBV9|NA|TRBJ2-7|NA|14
TGTGCCAGCAGCTCCCGGGACATTACCTACGAGCAGTACTTC
CASSSRDITYEQYF
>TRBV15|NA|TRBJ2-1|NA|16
TGTGCCACCAGCAGAGATACTGCTTCCACCTACAATGAGCAGTTCTTC
CATSRDTASTYNEQFF
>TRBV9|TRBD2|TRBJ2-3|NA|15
TGTGCCAGCAGCACCCTGGGGGAGGGTTCAGATACGCAGTATTTT
CASSTLGEGSDTQYF
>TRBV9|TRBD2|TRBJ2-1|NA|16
TGTGCCAGCAGCGTGACTAGCCAGGTCCTTTACAATGAGCAGTTCTTC
CASSVTSQVLYNEQFF
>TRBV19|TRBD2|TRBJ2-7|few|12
TGTGCCAGTGGGGACTACTCTTACGAGCAGTACTTC
CASGDYSYEQYF
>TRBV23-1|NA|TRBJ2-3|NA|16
TGCGCCAGCAGCCTGCCGGGTCGAACGTTAACAGATACGCAGTATTTT
CASSLPGRTLTDTQYF